The 14 T cell receptor beta chains in this list originate from one sample, sequenced in a study of blood T cells in healthy people across ages. Together with a sample-barcoded 5' primer, a J-beta primer mix was included in a second PCR lasting roughly 6 to 12 cycles. TCRdb called the 5' RACE reads again in MiXCR, with one record for every CDR3 protein. Seen here are approximately 780,000 distinct CDR3 sequences, roughly 25% observed once, and the top ten hold 2.5% to 3.5%. The sample also formed part of further work on T cells of mothers and their children.

The material sequenced was blood. These receptors originate from a boy aged 5 to 17 in good health.

This chain uses TRBV20-1 with TRBJ2-3, with 7 positions matching TRBD2. CDR1 and CDR2 (germline): DFQATT, SNEGSKA (reference sequence). The junction had 6 bases not matched to a gene; V was cut back by 1 base and J by 2 bases. The CDR3 is 15 amino acids. As DNA, the CDR3 is TGCAGTGCTAGAGTATCTCGGGGGGTCACAGATACGCAGTATTTT. Protein product: CSARVSRGVTDTQYF.

This clonotype showed up just a few times. The chain recombines TRBV5-1 with TRBJ2-3; tentative D call: TRBD2 (5 bases). Germline V gene lookup returns CDR1 SGHRS and CDR2 YFSETQ. The V gene lost 0 bases and the J gene lost 2 bases, with 13 bases spanning the gap. The CDR3 has 16 residues. The CDR3, as DNA: TGCGCCAGCAGCTTGGATGGAGATAGCGCCACAGATACGCAGTATTTT. Its translation: CASSLDGDSATDTQYF.

The chain is built from TRBV11-2 and TRBJ1-1; 8 bases line up with TRBD1. Germline V CDR1 and CDR2: SGHAT, FQNNGV. V was clipped by 0 bases and J by 8 bases; unmatched bases: 2. This CDR3 spans 13 amino acids. CDR3 coding DNA: TGTGCCAGCAGCTTAGACCGGGACAGGGAAGCTTTCTTT. Translating gives CASSLDRDREAFF.

This clonotype was observed a handful of times. The chain links TRBV4-1 to TRBJ2-1, with 9 bases aligning to TRBD2. From germline, CDR1 is MGHRA and CDR2 YSYEKL. Trimming at V came to 1 base and at J to 3 bases, leaving 4 bases not matched to a gene. The CDR3 runs to 16 residues. CDR3 region: CASSQGPRGGYNEQFF. The CDR3 region has the DNA TGCGCCAGCAGCCAAGGCCCGCGGGGGGGCTACAATGAGCAGTTCTTC.

The chain has TRBV7-8 and TRBJ2-7; D remains unclear. The V end lost 11 bases, the J end lost 1 base, and 15 bases lay between the germline ends. Germline-derived CDR1 and CDR2 are SGHVS and FQNEAQ. The CDR3 is 13 residues long. CDR3 nucleotide sequence: TGTGCCGTGGGTCTCAGTCCATCCTACGAGCAGTACTTC. Its translation: CAVGLSPSYEQYF.

This clonotype was counted between two and nine times. The chain has TRBV15 and TRBJ1-4; 9 bases map to TRBD1. Looked up from germline, CDR1 is LNHNV and CDR2 is YYDKDF (reference sequence). J was trimmed by 7 bases and V by 3 bases; bases with no gene match: 6. CDR3 length: 15 residues. The CDR3 loop reads CATSSRTGAVEKLFF. CDR3 nucleotides: TGTGCCACCAGCAGTCGGACAGGGGCGGTTGAAAAACTGTTTTTT.

In this sample, this clonotype turned up many times. The V and J genes are TRBV7-3 and TRBJ2-1; no definite D call. Germline CDR1 and CDR2: SGHTA and FQGTGA. This CDR3 region has 15 residues. Trimming cost V 2 bases and J 0 bases, with 8 bases left between them. CDR3 amino acids: CASSLGPTSYNEQFF. CDR3 sequence (DNA): TGTGCCAGCAGCTTAGGACCGACCTCCTACAATGAGCAGTTCTTC. Filled out from reference TRBV7-3 and TRBJ2-1, the complete variable domain reads GAGVSQTPSNKVTEKGKYVELRCDPISGHTALYWYRQSLGQGPEFLIYFQGTGAADDSGLPNDRFFAVRPEGSVSTLKIQRTERGDSAVYLCASSLGPTSYNEQFFGPGTRLTVL.

This clonotype has just one count. The chain combines TRBV24-1 with TRBJ2-5, with D perhaps TRBD2 (5 bases). The germline CDR1 and CDR2 sequences are KGHDR and SFDVKD. The V end lost 3 bases, the J end lost 5 bases, and 9 bases lay between the germline ends. This CDR3 is built from 13 residues. The CDR3 region has the DNA TGTGCCACCAGTGATCCGTCGGGGGAGACCCAGTACTTC. It specifies CATSDPSGETQYF.

The V call is TRBV10-3, the J call TRBJ1-6; no reliable D call. Trimming left V 7 bases short and J 9 bases short, with 16 bases between. The CDR3 covers 14 residues. Germline V gene sequence: CDR1 ENHRY, CDR2 SYGVKD. The DNA of the CDR3 is TGTGCCATCACCGAGAATAGACTAACTTCACCCCTCCACTTT. This codes for CAITENRLTSPLHF.

In its sample, this clonotype was seen a few times. The chain employs TRBV7-3 and TRBJ2-6, with 7 bases fitting TRBD1. The V gene end was trimmed by 3 bases and the J gene end by 3 bases; junction bases not matched to a gene: 5. Germline V gene lookup returns CDR1 SGHTA and CDR2 FQGTGA. This CDR3 has 16 residues. The CDR3 coding sequence is TGTGCCAGCAGCTTGCCCAGGGGGTATGGGGCCAACGTCCTGACTTTC. Translated: CASSLPRGYGANVLTF.

This chain links TRBV7-2 with TRBJ2-5; D ambiguous. V dropped 8 bases and J dropped 5 bases, with 18 bases sitting between them. The germline gives CDR1 SGHTA, CDR2 FQGNSA. The CDR3 is 14 amino acids. The CDR3 region has the DNA TGTGCCAGCTCCCAAAGGAGAGGTTTCGAGACCCAGTACTTC. Its protein is CASSQRRGFETQYF.

In its sample, this clonotype was seen a few times. This chain links TRBV10-3 with TRBJ2-5, with D tentatively TRBD1 (5 bases). Matching the DNA end better, TRBJ2-7 makes the J call doubtful. The CDR3 extends over 13 amino acids. Germline lookup yields CDR1 ENHRY and CDR2 SYGVKD. CDR3: CATHYGHSYEQYF. CDR3 sequence (DNA): TGTGCCACCCACTACGGACACTCCTACGAGCAGTACTTC.

V and J are TRBV7-8 and TRBJ2-5, with a tentative D call TRBD2 (5 bases). The DNA end favors TRBJ2-1, so the J call may be wrong. CDR1 is SGHVS and CDR2 is FQNEAQ in the germline V gene. This CDR3 is built from 15 residues. The CDR3 sequence: CASSLGGLPIAEQFF. As DNA, the CDR3 is TGTGCCAGCAGCTTAGGTGGACTGCCTATCGCCGAGCAGTTCTTC.

This clonotype was detected only a few times. This chain links TRBV20-1 with TRBJ2-3; D gene unclear. Germline V lookup: CDR1 DFQATT, CDR2 SNEGSKA (reference sequence). The CDR3 contains 13 residues. The V gene lost 3 bases and the J gene lost 0 bases, with 7 bases spanning the gap. CDR3 loop: CSARFESTDTQYF. The CDR3 DNA reads as TGCAGTGCTAGGTTCGAGAGCACAGATACGCAGTATTTT.